Following are 24 T cell receptor beta chains from one sample sequenced in a study of blood T cell repertoires in COVID-19. Sequenced by immunoSEQ multiplex PCR; TCRdb stores in-frame clones only, minus some. The sample shows roughly 40,000 clones, 85% to 90% of them seen only once. What was sequenced was peripheral blood. These receptors all come from a man in his fifties in a cohort sampled during active COVID-19.

The chain joins TRBV5-4 to TRBJ1-2; TRBD1 matches at 8 bases. This CDR3 region has 15 residues. Germline loops: CDR1 SGHNT, CDR2 YYREEE (reference sequence). V lost 4 bases and J lost 2; bases outside the gene matches: 7. The CDR3 sequence is CASSGRQGLNYGYTF. CDR3 coding DNA: TGTGCCAGCAGCGGACGACAGGGGTTAAACTATGGCTACACCTTC. Supplemented by reference TRBV5-4 and TRBJ1-2, the full variable domain reads ETGVTQSPTHLIKTRGQQVTLRCSSQSGHNTVSWYQQALGQGPQFIFQYYREEENGRGNFPPRFSGLQFPNYSSELNVNALELDDSALYLCASSGRQGLNYGYTFGSGTRLTVV.

For this clone: A read error may account for a junction end that differs from germline. The rearrangement uses TRBV6-5 and TRBJ2-5; tentatively, D is TRBD1 (6 bases). The CDR3 extends over 14 amino acids. Germline V gene sequence: CDR1 MNHEY, CDR2 SVGAGI. The CDR3 coding sequence is TGTGCCAGCAGACAGACAGGAAGCCAAGAGACTCAGTACTTC. Protein sequence: CASRQTGSQETQYF.

This rearrangement joins TRBV30 to TRBJ2-5; TRBD2 agrees at 8 bases. The CDR3 is made up of 15 amino acids. Per germline, CDR1 GTSNPN and CDR2 SVGIG (reference sequence). V lost 0 bases, J lost 4 bases, and 7 bases stayed unmatched. CDR3 region: CAWSVARGVRETQYF. As DNA, the CDR3 is TGTGCCTGGAGTGTAGCGCGGGGGGTCAGAGAGACCCAGTACTTC.

This clone is termed medium-sized. The rearrangement links TRBV7-9 to TRBJ1-1; 10 bases line up with TRBD1. CDR1 and CDR2 (germline): SEHNR, FQNEAQ (reference sequence). The CDR3 covers 15 residues. The ends lost 4 bases at V and 4 bases at J; junction bases unmatched: 6. The CDR3 sequence is CASSSSWTGGTEAFF. The CDR3 coding sequence is TGTGCCAGCAGCTCGTCGTGGACAGGGGGCACTGAAGCTTTCTTT.

This clone was seen once. This rearrangement joins TRBV7-6 to TRBJ2-1, with 9 nucleotides matching TRBD2. CDR3 length equals 17 residues. From germline, CDR1 is SGHVS and CDR2 FNYEAQ. Losses at the gene ends were 1 base for V and 2 bases for J; bases not matched to a gene: 6. As DNA, the CDR3 is TGTGCCAGCAGCTTAGGGGGACTAGCCGGACCCTACAATGAGCAGTTCTTC. This sequence encodes CASSLGGLAGPYNEQFF.

V is TRBV4-1 and J is TRBJ2-7; tentatively, D is TRBD2 (5 bases). Germline V CDR1 and CDR2: MGHRA, YSYEKL. V lost 1 base and J 3 bases, leaving 7 bases between the germline ends. There are 13 residues in the CDR3. CDR3 amino acids: CASSQAEDYEQYF. CDR3 coding DNA: TGCGCCAGCAGCCAAGCGGAGGACTACGAGCAGTACTTC.

The rearrangement links TRBV27 to TRBJ2-1; 7 nucleotides line up with TRBD2. This CDR3 contains 14 residues. Trimming cost V 9 bases and J 2 bases; bases outside gene matches: 7. Germline assignment: CDR1 MNHEY and CDR2 SMNVEV (reference sequence). The CDR3 sequence is CASTGGRAYNEQFF. CDR3 coding DNA: TGTGCCAGTACCGGGGGGAGGGCCTACAATGAGCAGTTCTTC.

This clone occurred once. The chain combines TRBV19 with TRBJ2-1, with TRBD1 matching 10 bases. Germline V gene data show CDR1 as LNHDA and CDR2 as SQIVND (reference sequence). V was pared by 5 bases and J by 0 bases, with 16 bases of the junction left unmatched. The CDR3 spans 20 residues. The CDR3 DNA is TGTGCCAGTAGTCCTTCGGGACAGGGGATTGGGCGAGGCTCCTACAATGAGCAGTTCTTC. Its protein product is CASSPSGQGIGRGSYNEQFF.

This chain links TRBV10-3 with TRBJ2-1, with D unresolved. The CDR3 loop spans 14 amino acids. The V gene's germline CDR1 is ENHRY and CDR2 SYGVKD. V shed 0 bases and J shed 3 bases, with 6 bases lying between them. CDR3 sequence: CAISESNGYNEQFF. In DNA form, the CDR3 reads TGTGCCATCAGTGAGTCGAACGGCTACAATGAGCAGTTCTTC.

The chain joins TRBV6-5 to TRBJ2-2; D is possibly TRBD2 (6 bases). Trimming took off 2 bases at V and 1 base at J, with 11 bases between the two ends. The CDR3 has 16 amino acids. The germline V gene encodes CDR1 MNHEY and CDR2 SVGAGI. This CDR3 is CASSYQLGGNTGELFF. Written as DNA, the CDR3 is TGTGCCAGCAGTTACCAACTGGGGGGGAACACCGGGGAGCTGTTTTTT.

The V gene is TRBV9, the J gene TRBJ2-1, with TRBD2 matching over 11 bases. Germline assignment: CDR1 SGDLS and CDR2 YYNGEE. The CDR3 covers 15 residues. The V segment lost 5 bases and the J segment 4 bases; nucleotides outside the gene matches: 5. CDR3 protein: CASSLSGGAYNEQFF. CDR3 coding DNA: TGTGCCAGCAGTCTTAGCGGGGGGGCTTACAATGAGCAGTTCTTC. Full variable domain (rest looked up from reference TRBV9 and TRBJ2-1): DSGVTQTPKHLITATGQRVTLRCSPRSGDLSVYWYQQSLDQGLQFLIQYYNGEERAKGNILERFSAQQFPDLHSELNLSSLELGDSALYFCASSLSGGAYNEQFFGPGTRLTVL.

This clone came up once. This chain uses TRBV10-3 with TRBJ2-3; D not certain. The germline CDR1 and CDR2 sequences are ENHRY and SYGVKD. V shed 11 bases and J shed 0 bases, with 12 bases lying between them. This CDR3 contains 13 residues. CDR3: CASRGTSTDTQYF. CDR3 bases: TGTGCCTCCCGAGGAACCAGCACAGATACGCAGTATTTT.

The CDR3 coding sequence is TGTGCCAGCAGCTTAGGGGGACAGGTATACAATGAGCAGTTCTTC. Its translation is CASSLGGQVYNEQFF. The chain uses TRBV7-9 and TRBJ2-1, with 8 bases that match TRBD1. The CDR3 covers 15 residues. Losses at the gene ends were 1 base for V and 4 bases for J; bases not matched to a gene: 3. CDR1 and CDR2 from the germline V gene are SEHNR and FQNEAQ (reference sequence).

This chain joins TRBV12-3 or TRBV12-4 and TRBJ2-3; D call uncertain. V lost 6 bases and J lost 7, with 14 bases in between. This CDR3 region has 13 residues. CDR3 protein: CASRIGETNTQYF. The DNA for the CDR3 is TGTGCCAGCAGGATCGGAGAGACGAATACGCAGTATTTT.

This clone was recorded only once. The gene calls are TRBV18 and TRBJ2-5; 9 nucleotides line up with TRBD1. CDR1 and CDR2 from the germline V gene are KGHSH and LQKENI. The CDR3 extends over 15 amino acids. Trimming took 6 bases from V and 3 from J; bases not matched to a gene: 8. CDR3 nucleotides: TGTGCCAGCTCTCTCGGACAGGGGTGGGAAGAGACCCAGTACTTC. This codes for CASSLGQGWEETQYF.

This chain uses TRBV10-3 with TRBJ2-1; 15 bases agree with TRBD2. Germline V CDR1 and CDR2: ENHRY, SYGVKD. Germline trimming cut 5 bases from V and 8 bases from J; bases unmatched to any gene: 13. The CDR3 has 18 amino acids. The DNA for the CDR3 is TGTGCCATCAGTCCAGGACTAGCGGGGGGGCCCCGGGGCTATGAGCAGTTCTTC. Translating it yields CAISPGLAGGPRGYEQFF.

This clone was picked up a small number of times. The CDR3 spells CASSGEPNTGELFF. CDR3 bases: TGTGCCAGCAGTGGAGAGCCGAACACCGGGGAGCTGTTTTTT. This rearrangement joins TRBV6-4 to TRBJ2-2; D call uncertain. Trimming pared 4 bases from V and 0 bases from J, leaving 6 bases between. From germline, CDR1 is MRHNA and CDR2 SNTAGT. The CDR3 runs 14 residues.

J is TRBJ2-7 and V is TRBV7-9, with D possibly TRBD1 on 7 matching bases. The length of the CDR3 is 15 residues. Germline V gene data show CDR1 as SEHNR and CDR2 as FQNEAQ (reference sequence). Trimming shortened V by 8 bases and J by 1 base, and 18 bases separated the two germline ends. The CDR3, as DNA: TGTGCCAGCGAGAAGGAGGGGGCCGTTTCCTACGAGCAGTACTTC. Translation: CASEKEGAVSYEQYF.

The chain combines TRBV14 with TRBJ2-7; a weak D match, TRBD1 (7 bases). Trimming cost V 1 base and J 2 bases, with 15 bases left between them. Germline V gene data show CDR1 as SGHDN and CDR2 as FVKESK. The CDR3 runs to 16 residues. The DNA of the CDR3 is TGTGCCAGCAGCCAAGTCGACAGGGAGGTCCCCTACGAGCAGTACTTC. This sequence encodes CASSQVDREVPYEQYF.

The V and J genes are TRBV13 and TRBJ2-2; TRBD2 matches 16 bases. The CDR3 totals 16 residues. Germline CDR1 is PRHDT and CDR2 is FYEKMQ (reference sequence). With 4 bases clipped from V and 6 bases from J, the junction kept 2 bases outside the gene matches. CDR3: CASSWGLAGGSGELFF. CDR3 bases: TGTGCCAGCAGCTGGGGACTAGCGGGAGGGTCCGGGGAGCTGTTTTTT.

CDR3 DNA: TGTGCCAGCAGTCCAAGGAGAACCCAGGGGGCACTTTGGGGCTACACCTTC. Residues: CASSPRRTQGALWGYTF. This chain joins TRBV6-6 and TRBJ1-2, with TRBD1 identical over 8 bases. The CDR3 is 17 residues long. V was pared by 5 bases and J by 8 bases, with 19 bases of the junction left unmatched. Germline loops: CDR1 MNHNY, CDR2 SVGAGI (reference sequence).

This clone came up a few times. The chain uses TRBV5-8 and TRBJ1-5, with D possibly matching TRBD1 (5 bases). The germline V gene has CDR1 SGHTS and CDR2 YDEGEE. Trimming pared 4 bases from V and 4 bases from J, leaving 15 bases between. The CDR3 totals 15 residues. In DNA form, the CDR3 reads TGTGCCAGCAGCCCTGAGCTGGGGGGGAATCAGCCCCAGCATTTT. It specifies CASSPELGGNQPQHF.

This chain connects TRBV6-1 to TRBJ2-3; 7 positions match TRBD2. CDR3 length: 19 amino acids. V shed 3 bases, J shed 2 bases, and the junction held 17 bases outside the gene matches. Germline V gene data show CDR1 as MNHNS and CDR2 as SASEGT. The CDR3 sequence: CASSERELGEGHPTDTQYF. DNA of the CDR3: TGTGCCAGCAGTGAGAGGGAGTTGGGGGAGGGCCACCCCACAGATACGCAGTATTTT.

The rearrangement links TRBV19 to TRBJ2-5; 14 nucleotides match TRBD2. J lost 1 base, V lost 4 bases, and 8 bases had no gene match. The V gene's germline CDR1 is LNHDA and CDR2 SQIVND (reference sequence). The CDR3 has 18 residues. In nucleotides, the CDR3 is TGTGCCAGTAGTAAGGGGACTAGCGGGGGCTCAACCCAAGAGACCCAGTACTTC. Encoded protein: CASSKGTSGGSTQETQYF.